The present T cell receptor (beta chain) was sequenced within a study of breast tumors, draining lymph nodes, adjacent tissues. This clonotype was recorded many times. What it binds is unknown. Each CDR3 protein is one row after TCRdb ran MiXCR on the multiplex PCR reads. In the table there are some 150,000 distinct CDR3 sequences, approximately 20% of which are singletons. Axillary draining lymph nodes of breast cancer patients supplied the node samples. Study-wide findings and caveats: Tumor T cell lymph node origin was a supported hypothesis, not proven.

The CDR3 has 15 residues. Unmatched junction bases numbered 4, after V lost 1 base and J lost 1 base. From germline, CDR1 is SGHDN and CDR2 FVKESK. Sequencing was done on a sample of axillary lymph node tissue. The chain uses TRBV14 and TRBJ2-7, with 7 bases fitting TRBD1. This TCR derives from a female donor with breast cancer. Some clones in this sample may be carry-over from other donors' samples. The CDR3 DNA sequence: TGTGCCAGCAGCCAAGTCGGGACAGCTTCCTACGAGCAGTACTTC. Protein sequence: CASSQVGTASYEQYF.